Following are 27 T cell receptor beta chains from one sample sequenced in a study of T cells after yellow fever vaccination. A single record per CDR3 protein comes from TCRdb applying MiXCR to the 5' RACE reads. The top ten hold 17% of the sample, which has around 530,000 distinct CDR3 sequences, about a sixth seen once. The source was PBMCs, collected 4 to 5 days after the first yellow fever vaccination. The receptors were gathered from a man aged 18 to 30 who received the YFV17D yellow fever vaccine.

This chain uses TRBV19 with TRBJ2-5; 8 positions agree with TRBD1. This CDR3 has 16 residues. Looked up from germline, CDR1 is LNHDA and CDR2 is SQIVND (reference sequence). V lost 10 bases to trimming and J lost 2 bases; unmatched junction nucleotides: 15. The chain's CDR3 is CATTGVAAGTQETQYF. The DNA of the CDR3 is TGTGCCACGACAGGGGTCGCAGCCGGTACACAAGAGACCCAGTACTTC.

This clonotype was observed a handful of times. The genes are TRBV5-6 and TRBJ2-1; TRBD1 matches 7 bases. J was trimmed by 12 bases and V by 4 bases; bases with no gene match: 16. CDR3 length: 15 residues. Per germline, CDR1 SGHDT and CDR2 YYEEEE. This chain's CDR3 is CASSTDRIRTRGQFF. The CDR3 region has the DNA TGTGCCAGCAGCACGGACAGGATTCGGACTCGAGGGCAGTTCTTC.

This chain uses TRBV7-9 with TRBJ2-1; D not resolved. The germline V gene encodes CDR1 SEHNR and CDR2 FQNEAQ (reference sequence). V gave up 1 base and J gave up 6 bases, with 10 bases separating them. This CDR3 region has 14 residues. The CDR3 is CASSLVGPTNEQFF. In DNA form, the CDR3 reads TGTGCCAGCAGCTTAGTCGGACCTACCAATGAGCAGTTCTTC.

The rearrangement uses TRBV2 and TRBJ2-1; a possible D gene is TRBD2 (6 bases). V gave up 5 bases and J gave up 0 bases, with 17 bases separating them. Germline V gene sequence: CDR1 SNHLY, CDR2 FYNNEI. The CDR3 sequence is 17 residues long. CDR3 amino acids: CASSKTYGGSSYNEQFF. DNA for the CDR3: TGTGCCAGCAGTAAAACCTACGGGGGAAGCTCCTACAATGAGCAGTTCTTC.

This clonotype showed up just a few times. This rearrangement joins TRBV12-5 to TRBJ2-7, with D possibly being TRBD1 or TRBD2 (5 bases each). Trimming shortened V by 7 bases and J by 0 bases, and 19 bases separated the two germline ends. The CDR3 sequence is 16 residues long. CDR1 and CDR2 (germline): LGHNT, FRNRAP. CDR3 residues: CASAWGPGPTSYEQYF. CDR3 DNA sequence: TGTGCTAGTGCTTGGGGTCCGGGACCTACCTCCTACGAGCAGTACTTC.

The chain combines TRBV5-1 with TRBJ2-7; 8 bases match TRBD1. Germline V gene sequence: CDR1 SGHRS, CDR2 YFSETQ. The CDR3 spans 13 residues. V was pared by 4 bases and J by 4 bases, with 4 bases of the junction left unmatched. The CDR3 sequence: CASSETGVYEQYF. CDR3 in DNA: TGCGCCAGCAGCGAGACAGGGGTGTACGAGCAGTACTTC.

This sequence joins TRBV19 and TRBJ2-6; possible D gene TRBD1, 6 bases. Germline CDR1 LNHDA, CDR2 SQIVND (reference sequence). There are 16 residues in the CDR3. The germline V and J ends were trimmed by 7 bases and 0 bases, with 13 bases remaining between them. CDR3 in amino acids: CASKVSGASGANVLTF. The CDR3 DNA reads as TGTGCCAGTAAAGTATCAGGGGCCTCTGGGGCCAACGTCCTGACTTTC.

This clonotype was counted between two and nine times. V and J are TRBV28 and TRBJ1-1; D possibly corresponds to TRBD1 (6 bases). The V and J ends lost 3 bases and 11 bases respectively, with 22 bases between them. The CDR3 is made up of 15 amino acids. The germline gives CDR1 MDHEN, CDR2 SYDVKM. The CDR3 DNA is TGTGCCAGCAGTTTTTGGGGGGGGCGGCCTCTCGGCGCTTTCTTT. Translated, it gives CASSFWGGRPLGAFF.

The chain uses TRBV7-2 and TRBJ1-5; tentative D call: TRBD1 (5 bases). The CDR3 consists of 14 residues. V lost 5 bases to trimming and J lost 6 bases, with 14 bases between them. CDR1 SGHTA and CDR2 FQGNSA come from the germline V gene. DNA for the CDR3: TGTGCCAGCAGCCCTTCAGGGTATATTCAGCCCCAGCATTTT. This sequence encodes CASSPSGYIQPQHF.

This chain uses TRBV7-8 with TRBJ2-1; D tentatively fits TRBD1 or TRBD2 (5 bases each). Germline CDR1 SGHVS, CDR2 FQNEAQ. V was trimmed by 4 bases and J by 4 bases, leaving 11 bases between them. The CDR3 is made up of 14 amino acids. CDR3 sequence (DNA): TGTGCCAGCAGCTCCCGGGACCTATACAATGAGCAGTTCTTC. As protein: CASSSRDLYNEQFF.

This clonotype was counted between two and nine times. The chain is built from TRBV6-2 or TRBV6-3 and TRBJ1-5, with D unresolved. From germline, CDR1 is MNHEY and CDR2 SVGEGT. The V end lost 0 bases, the J end lost 2 bases, and 11 bases lay between the germline ends. This CDR3 has 16 amino acids. The chain's CDR3 is CASSYSYGDGNQPQHF. The CDR3 coding sequence is TGTGCCAGCAGTTACTCCTACGGGGATGGCAATCAGCCCCAGCATTTT.

This clonotype was seen only a few times. The rearrangement joins TRBV19 to TRBJ2-3; D is unresolved. The V gene lost 7 bases and the J gene lost 1 base, with 12 bases spanning the gap. Germline V gene data show CDR1 as LNHDA and CDR2 as SQIVND (reference sequence). This CDR3 comprises 14 residues. The CDR3 region has the DNA TGTGCCAGTAAAAACGACCGGGGCACAGATACGCAGTATTTT. It is translated as CASKNDRGTDTQYF. Using reference TRBV19 and TRBJ2-3 for the parts outside the CDR3, the full variable domain is DGGITQSPKYLFRKEGQNVTLSCEQNLNHDAMYWYRQDPGQGLRLIYYSQIVNDFQKGDIAEGYSVSREKKESFPLTVTSAQKNPTAFYLCASKNDRGTDTQYFGPGTRLTVL.

This clonotype was detected many times. The CDR3 DNA reads TGTGCCAGCAGCTTGACAGGGGGCTATGGCTACACCTTC. This translates into CASSLTGGYGYTF. V usage is TRBV12-3 or TRBV12-4 and J usage is TRBJ1-2; 9 positions match TRBD1. The length of the CDR3 is 13 residues. With V trimmed by 6 bases and J by 4 bases, 3 bases remained unmatched.

This clonotype has a handful of counts. This rearrangement joins TRBV27 to TRBJ1-6; a possible D gene is TRBD1 (5 bases). The germline V and J ends were trimmed by 6 bases and 11 bases, with 14 bases remaining between them. The V gene's germline CDR1 is MNHEY and CDR2 SMNVEV (reference sequence). The CDR3 loop spans 13 amino acids. DNA for the CDR3: TGTGCCAGCAGGTTGGGGGGTGGAGCACCCCTCCACTTT. Protein product: CASRLGGGAPLHF.

The rearrangement links TRBV7-9 to TRBJ1-2, with D possibly TRBD1 on 6 matching bases. The ends were cut back, 1 base at V and 7 bases at J, with 10 bases in the middle. The CDR3 sequence is 13 residues long. CDR1 SEHNR and CDR2 FQNEAQ come from the germline V gene (reference sequence). For the CDR3, the DNA is TGTGCCAGCAGCTTAGAGACAGGCCTTGGCTACACCTTC. This translates into CASSLETGLGYTF.

V is TRBV12-3 or TRBV12-4 and J is TRBJ1-2, with D uncertain. Between the trimmed V and J ends, which lost 6 bases and 4 bases, there was a span of 12 bases. The CDR3 runs 13 residues. The CDR3 loop is CASRNLGRYGYTF. Here the CDR3 DNA reads TGTGCCAGCAGGAACCTCGGGCGCTATGGCTACACCTTC.

This clonotype was recorded a few times. V gene TRBV11-2 combines with J gene TRBJ2-5, with 9 bases identical to TRBD1. CDR1 SGHAT and CDR2 FQNNGV come from the germline V gene. The junction had 17 bases not matched to a gene; V was cut back by 2 bases and J by 4 bases. The CDR3 is 19 amino acids. The CDR3 DNA reads TGTGCCAGCAGCTTACAAGGGGGGCACAGGGGGCTTTATTTAGAGACCCAGTACTTC. Its protein is CASSLQGGHRGLYLETQYF.

The chain has TRBV4-1 and TRBJ1-2; D is perhaps TRBD1 (5 bases). The CDR3 sequence is 13 residues long. V lost 1 base and J lost 5, with 8 bases in between. Germline CDR1 MGHRA, CDR2 YSYEKL. CDR3 sequence (DNA): TGCGCCAGCAGCCAAGGGGGCGAATATGGCTACACCTTC. This gives the protein CASSQGGEYGYTF.

The gene calls are TRBV7-2 and TRBJ1-3, with D unresolved. The V gene's germline CDR1 is SGHTA and CDR2 FQGNSA. The CDR3 loop spans 15 amino acids. Trimming took off 5 bases at V and 2 bases at J, with 13 bases between the two ends. The CDR3 DNA reads TGTGCCAGCAGCCAATTCCGGGGTGCTGGAAACACCATATATTTT. Translated: CASSQFRGAGNTIYF.

This clonotype was counted only a few times. The DNA of the CDR3 is TGTGCCAGCAGTTACACTAGACAGAATCAGCCCCAGCATTTT. Translated, it gives CASSYTRQNQPQHF. This sequence joins TRBV12-3 or TRBV12-4 and TRBJ1-5; D perhaps matches TRBD1 (5 bases). This CDR3 has 14 residues. The V end lost 4 bases, the J end lost 4 bases, and 11 bases lay between the germline ends.

This clonotype was counted many times. The chain links TRBV5-1 to TRBJ2-5, with D possibly matching TRBD2 (6 bases). CDR1 is SGHRS, CDR2 YFSETQ, per germline. CDR3 length equals 14 residues. Trimming removed 2 bases at V and 0 bases at J, with 8 bases between. The CDR3 DNA is TGCGCCAGCAGCTTTATAGCGGACCAAGAGACCCAGTACTTC. It translates to CASSFIADQETQYF.

This rearrangement joins TRBV4-1 to TRBJ2-1, with D hard to call. Germline-derived CDR1 and CDR2 are MGHRA and YSYEKL. This CDR3 has 12 residues. V was cut by 1 base and J by 5 bases, with 3 bases left in between. CDR3 sequence (DNA): TGCGCCAGCAGCCAAGTGGACAATGAGCAGTTCTTC. Translation gives CASSQVDNEQFF.

The chain has TRBV5-5 and TRBJ2-5; 10 nucleotides agree with TRBD1. The CDR3 is 16 amino acids. With 3 bases clipped from V and 5 bases from J, the junction kept 10 bases outside the gene matches. The germline V gene has CDR1 SGHKS and CDR2 YYEKEE (reference sequence). The CDR3 loop is CASSYQETGGWETQYF. The DNA for the CDR3 is TGTGCCAGCAGCTACCAGGAGACAGGGGGCTGGGAGACCCAGTACTTC.

Written as DNA, the CDR3 is TGCAGTGCTAGATCGGTGGCAGCAAATGAAAAACTGTTTTTT. Protein product: CSARSVAANEKLFF. This chain joins TRBV20-1 and TRBJ1-4; D gene unclear. This CDR3 is 14 amino acids long. V was shortened by 2 bases and J by 5 bases, with 12 bases between the two germline ends. The germline V gene has CDR1 DFQATT and CDR2 SNEGSKA (reference sequence).

This clonotype was counted a few times. The chain has TRBV18 and TRBJ2-7; maybe TRBD2 (6 bases). The CDR3 runs 15 residues. Per germline, CDR1 KGHSH and CDR2 LQKENI. V lost 2 bases to trimming and J lost 7 bases, with 18 bases between them. The CDR3 loop is CASSPLEGLVGEQYF. Here the CDR3 DNA reads TGTGCCAGCTCACCATTGGAGGGGCTAGTAGGGGAGCAGTACTTC. The variable domain in full, completed from reference TRBV18 and TRBJ2-7, reads NAGVMQNPRHLVRRRGQEARLRCSPMKGHSHVYWYRQLPEEGLKFMVYLQKENIIDESGMPKERFSAEFPKEGPSILRIQQVVRGDSAAYFCASSPLEGLVGEQYFGPGTRLTVT.

J is TRBJ1-6 and V is TRBV5-1; D is unclear. Per the germline V gene, CDR1 is SGHRS and CDR2 is YFSETQ. With 2 bases removed from V and 5 bases from J, the gap between germline ends came to 17 bases. The CDR3 sequence is 17 residues long. The CDR3 bases are TGCGCCAGCAGCTTAAAACCCCCGAGGGCAAATAATTCACCCCTCCACTTT. Amino acids: CASSLKPPRANNSPLHF.

The chain joins TRBV19 to TRBJ2-1; TRBD1 agrees at 9 bases. CDR1 is LNHDA and CDR2 is SQIVND in the germline V gene (reference sequence). The CDR3 contains 15 residues. Losses at the gene ends were 7 bases for V and 4 bases for J; bases not matched to a gene: 8. As DNA, the CDR3 is TGTGCCAGTAATTCGCCCGGACAGGGGTACAATGAGCAGTTCTTC. Encoded protein: CASNSPGQGYNEQFF.